The clone carrying this TCR beta chain was counted only a few times. Primers included in the PCR were 60 Vbeta and 13 Jbeta primers. The protocol was immunoSEQ multiplex PCR, while the TCRdb copy is restricted to in-frame clones and leaves out a portion. The sample has 85,000 to 90,000 clones; less than 85% are singletons. This sample was included in a study of cytomegalovirus exposure and HLA in healthy donors. V lost 5 bases, J lost 1 base, and 11 bases lay in between. CDR1 MNHEY and CDR2 SVGAGI come from the germline V gene. CDR3 size: 14 residues. The sample taken for sequencing was PBMCs. The clonotype was recovered from a man in his forties or fifties in good health and CMV-seropositive. The gene calls are TRBV6-5 and TRBJ1-1; D unresolved. CDR3 residues: CASSQSAGNTEAFF. The DNA of the CDR3 is TGTGCCAGCAGTCAAAGTGCGGGGAACACTGAAGCTTTCTTT.